This TCR beta chain was captured by sequencing in a study of blood T cell repertoires in COVID-19. For the study at large: Material from acute and convalescent COVID-19 was sourced from the United States, Italy and Spain. PBMCs, B-cell-depleted T cells, or T cells provided the cDNA or gDNA that made up the material.

Clinical histories supplied by participants themselves formed the basis of cohort assignment. Original processing methods: Amplification of reference gene primers provided the estimated nucleated cell counts. Clones were read by immunoSEQ multiplex PCR, and TCRdb kept only the in-frame ones, dropping some. For V, J and clone size, that table is used; D and trimming come from the DNA. Of approximately 450,000 clones in the sample, roughly nine tenths were seen once. Trimming shortened V by 1 base and J by 2 bases, and 13 bases separated the two germline ends. The germline gives CDR1 SGHDT, CDR2 YYEEEE. The CDR3 runs 16 residues.

This clonotype was obtained from a young man who had recovered from COVID-19. V and J are TRBV5-6 and TRBJ1-5; D unclear. The sequenced sample was PBMCs or T cells enriched from blood (not recorded which). CDR3 DNA: TGTGCCAGCAGCTTGCTCGAGCGGGCGGGCAATCAGCCCCAGCATTTT. This codes for CASSLLERAGNQPQHF.